This T cell receptor beta chain was observed in a study of T-cell reconstitution after alpha-beta-depleted transplantation in children. Germline trimming cut 3 bases from V and 2 bases from J; bases unmatched to any gene: 8. The CDR3 runs 16 residues. Germline loops: CDR1 DFQATT, CDR2 SNEGSKA (reference sequence). This clonotype was counted ten times or more. Unique molecular identifiers were used in preparing the TCRbeta library. MiXCR was run by TCRdb on the PCR reads, yielding one entry per CDR3 protein. The sample has hundreds of thousands of distinct CDR3 sequences, roughly 13% seen once. The sequencing here drew on PBMCs, taken before TCRalphabeta/CD19-depleted stem cell transplant. This TCR derives from a girl between 2 and 10 years old with congenital amegakaryocytic thrombocytopenia, due to receive a stem cell transplant. This chain connects TRBV20-1 to TRBJ2-3, with 10 nucleotides matching TRBD2. DNA for the CDR3: TGCAGTGCTAGGCCTAGCGGGAGACGTATCACAGATACGCAGTATTTT. It yields the protein CSARPSGRRITDTQYF.